This entry describes one T cell receptor (beta chain). This sample is part of a study of blood T cell repertoires in COVID-19. J lost 3 bases, V lost 4 bases, and 9 bases had no gene match. The CDR3 consists of 15 residues. CDR1 and CDR2 (germline): LNHDA, SQIVND (reference sequence). TCRdb keeps only in-frame clones here, not all; method: immunoSEQ multiplex PCR. The sample consists of around 320,000 clones, about 82% of them appearing once. This clonotype originated in a human donor in a cohort sampled during active COVID-19. The sequencing input was peripheral blood. This chain joins TRBV19 and TRBJ2-7; 7 bases map to TRBD1. The CDR3 coding sequence is TGTGCCAGTAGTACCCGTCCGGGACAGATCTACGAGCAGTACTTC. This translates into CASSTRPGQIYEQYF.